This paragraph reports one TCR beta chain. Clones were sequenced by immunoSEQ multiplex PCR, and TCRdb holds only the in-frame ones, with some missing. The data contain roughly 180,000 clones, roughly 84% of them seen just once; the ten biggest clones take up 13%. These data originate in a study of blood T cell repertoires in COVID-19. Study at large: Samples taken during acute and convalescent COVID-19 were collected in the United States, Italy and Spain.

Germline V gene sequence: CDR1 MNHEY, CDR2 SVGAGI. The ends lost 7 bases at V and 4 bases at J; junction bases unmatched: 5. CDR3 length: 15 residues. Participant age was roughly 18 to 95 years, and participants resided in about two dozen US areas. The chain combines TRBV6-5 with TRBJ2-6; 9 bases agree with TRBD1. The sequencing sample was made of PBMCs or T cells enriched from blood (not recorded which). The TCR comes from an older woman who had recovered from COVID-19. CDR3 in DNA: TGTGCCAGCAATACAGGGGGCGCCGGGGCCAACGTCCTGACTTTC. It codes for CASNTGGAGANVLTF.